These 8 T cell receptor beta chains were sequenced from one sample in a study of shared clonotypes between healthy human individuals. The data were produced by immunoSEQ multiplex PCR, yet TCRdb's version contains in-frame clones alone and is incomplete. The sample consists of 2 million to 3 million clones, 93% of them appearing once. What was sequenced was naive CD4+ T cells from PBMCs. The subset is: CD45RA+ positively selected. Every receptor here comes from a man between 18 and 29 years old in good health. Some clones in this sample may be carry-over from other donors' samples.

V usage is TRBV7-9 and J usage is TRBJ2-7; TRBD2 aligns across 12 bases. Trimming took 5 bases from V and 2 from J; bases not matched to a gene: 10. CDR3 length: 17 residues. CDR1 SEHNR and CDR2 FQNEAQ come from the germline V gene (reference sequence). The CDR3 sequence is CASSEPVRTSGTYEQYF. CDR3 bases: TGTGCCAGCAGCGAGCCAGTCAGGACTAGCGGGACCTACGAGCAGTACTTC.

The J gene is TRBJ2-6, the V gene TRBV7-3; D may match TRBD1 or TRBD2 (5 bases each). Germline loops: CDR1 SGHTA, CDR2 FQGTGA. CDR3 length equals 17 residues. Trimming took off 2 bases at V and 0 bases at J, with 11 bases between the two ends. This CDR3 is CASSLEGPYSGANVLTF. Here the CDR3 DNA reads TGTGCCAGCAGCTTAGAGGGACCCTACTCTGGGGCCAACGTCCTGACTTTC.

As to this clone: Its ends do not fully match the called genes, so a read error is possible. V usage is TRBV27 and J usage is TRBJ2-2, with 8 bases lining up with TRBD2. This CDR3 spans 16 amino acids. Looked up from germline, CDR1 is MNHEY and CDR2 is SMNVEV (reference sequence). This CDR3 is CASSPISGATRGELFF. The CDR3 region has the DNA TGTGCCAGCAGTCCGATTAGCGGGGCTACAAGGGGGGAACTGTTTTTT.

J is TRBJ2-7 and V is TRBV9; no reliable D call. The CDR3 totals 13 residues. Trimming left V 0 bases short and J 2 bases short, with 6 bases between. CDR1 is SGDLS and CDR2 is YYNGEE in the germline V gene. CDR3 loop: CASSVGQPYEQYF. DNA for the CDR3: TGTGCCAGCAGCGTAGGACAACCCTACGAGCAGTACTTC.

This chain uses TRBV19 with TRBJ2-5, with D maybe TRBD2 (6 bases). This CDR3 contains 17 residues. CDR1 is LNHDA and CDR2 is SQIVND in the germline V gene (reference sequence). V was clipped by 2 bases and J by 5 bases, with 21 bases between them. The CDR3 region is CASSISRVTGAYETQYF. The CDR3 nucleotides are TGTGCCAGTAGTATATCCCGGGTCACGGGAGCCTACGAGACCCAGTACTTC.

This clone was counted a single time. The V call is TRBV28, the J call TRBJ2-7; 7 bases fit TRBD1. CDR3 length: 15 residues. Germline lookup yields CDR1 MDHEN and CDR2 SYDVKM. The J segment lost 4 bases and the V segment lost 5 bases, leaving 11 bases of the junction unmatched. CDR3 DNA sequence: TGTGCCAGCAGTCCCAGTCCGGGACAGCGGTACGAGCAGTACTTC. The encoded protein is CASSPSPGQRYEQYF.

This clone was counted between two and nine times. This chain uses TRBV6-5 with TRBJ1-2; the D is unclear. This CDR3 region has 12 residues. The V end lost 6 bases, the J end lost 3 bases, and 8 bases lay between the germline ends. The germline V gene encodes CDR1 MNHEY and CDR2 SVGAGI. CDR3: CASRRDDYGYTF. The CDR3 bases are TGTGCCAGCAGGCGGGATGACTATGGCTACACCTTC.

CDR3 sequence (DNA): TGTGCCAGCAGCGCCGATACTAGCGGAACCTACGAGCAGTACTTC. Protein product: CASSADTSGTYEQYF. V and J are TRBV9 and TRBJ2-7; 8 nucleotides align to TRBD2. The germline CDR1 and CDR2 sequences are SGDLS and YYNGEE. J was trimmed by 2 bases and V by 3 bases; bases with no gene match: 7. The CDR3 runs to 15 residues.